One sample yielded the 10 T cell receptor beta chains listed below, sequenced in a study of blood T cell repertoires in COVID-19. The data were produced by immunoSEQ multiplex PCR, yet TCRdb's version contains in-frame clones alone and is incomplete. Of about 300,000 clones in the sample, about 88% are singletons; the top ten hold over 1%. The sequencing input was peripheral blood. Receptors were obtained from an older man with acute or convalescent COVID-19.

This chain uses TRBV18 with TRBJ2-2, with D possibly being TRBD2 (6 bases). Germline V gene data show CDR1 as KGHSH and CDR2 as LQKENI. V was clipped by 4 bases and J by 6 bases, with 9 bases between them. The CDR3 is 13 amino acids. The chain's CDR3 is CASSRGTSGELFF. The CDR3 DNA follows: TGTGCCAGCTCACGGGGGACTTCCGGGGAGCTGTTTTTT.

This chain connects TRBV7-2 to TRBJ2-3; tentatively, D is TRBD2 (6 bases). CDR1 SGHTA and CDR2 FQGNSA come from the germline V gene. This CDR3 region has 18 residues. Trimming shortened V by 2 bases and J by 4 bases, and 22 bases separated the two germline ends. CDR3 coding DNA: TGTGCCAGCAGCTTATCCCCGGGGCGGGGAGGAGGCGCAGATACGCAGTATTTT. Its translation is CASSLSPGRGGGADTQYF.

The chain couples TRBV5-4 to TRBJ1-4, with 7 positions matching TRBD1. The CDR3 is 15 residues long. CDR1 and CDR2 (germline): SGHNT, YYREEE (reference sequence). V lost 0 bases, J lost 8 bases, and 7 bases stayed unmatched. CDR3: CASSLEGGAGEKLFF. CDR3 DNA sequence: TGTGCCAGCAGCTTGGAAGGGGGCGCCGGGGAAAAACTGTTTTTT. Together with reference TRBV5-4 and TRBJ1-4, the CDR3 gives the full variable domain: ETGVTQSPTHLIKTRGQQVTLRCSSQSGHNTVSWYQQALGQGPQFIFQYYREEENGRGNFPPRFSGLQFPNYSSELNVNALELDDSALYLCASSLEGGAGEKLFFGSGTQLSVL.

The J gene is TRBJ2-4, the V gene TRBV6-6, with a weak D call TRBD1 (7 bases). The CDR3 extends over 11 amino acids. V gave up 9 bases and J gave up 13 bases, with 16 bases separating them. CDR1 is MNHNY and CDR2 is SVGAGI in the germline V gene (reference sequence). CDR3 DNA: TGTGCCAGTTCCGACAGGGAGGCCCAGTACTTC. This encodes CASSDREAQYF.

The gene calls are TRBV27 and TRBJ1-3; 8 bases match TRBD1. Germline CDR1 is MNHEY and CDR2 is SMNVEV (reference sequence). With 4 bases clipped from V and 3 bases from J, the junction kept 5 bases outside the gene matches. This CDR3 contains 15 residues. Here the CDR3 reads CASSSTGADGNTIYF. CDR3 DNA sequence: TGTGCCAGCAGTTCGACAGGGGCGGATGGAAACACCATATATTTT.

V and J are TRBV7-8 and TRBJ2-2, with D perhaps matching TRBD1 (6 bases). The CDR3 covers 15 residues. V shed 6 bases and J shed 2 bases, with 13 bases lying between them. Germline V gene lookup returns CDR1 SGHVS and CDR2 FQNEAQ. CDR3 nucleotide sequence: TGTGCCAGCAGACCCGACAGGACTAACACCGGGGAGCTGTTTTTT. This gives the protein CASRPDRTNTGELFF.

The V call is TRBV7-2, the J call TRBJ2-2; D perhaps matches TRBD1 (5 bases). This CDR3 spans 14 amino acids. The germline CDR1 and CDR2 sequences are SGHTA and FQGNSA. V was trimmed by 0 bases and J by 6 bases, leaving 8 bases between them. The CDR3 reads CASSLAQGPGELFF. The CDR3 DNA is TGTGCCAGCAGCTTAGCGCAGGGTCCCGGGGAGCTGTTTTTT.

The genes are TRBV14 and TRBJ2-2, with 9 positions matching TRBD1. V lost 4 bases and J lost 5; bases outside the gene matches: 2. The CDR3 runs to 14 residues. Germline V gene lookup returns CDR1 SGHDN and CDR2 FVKESK. For the CDR3, the DNA is TGTGCCAGCAGCCGACAGGGGGTTACCGGGGAGCTGTTTTTT. Protein: CASSRQGVTGELFF.

The chain combines TRBV6-5 with TRBJ2-2; perhaps TRBD2 as D (5 bases). V gave up 6 bases and J gave up 1 base, with 9 bases separating them. The CDR3 is 14 amino acids. The germline V gene has CDR1 MNHEY and CDR2 SVGAGI. The CDR3: CASRPGLNTGELFF. In DNA, the CDR3 is TGTGCCAGCAGGCCCGGACTGAACACCGGGGAGCTGTTTTTT.

The genes are TRBV6-6 and TRBJ2-7; TRBD1 matches 8 bases. This CDR3 has 15 amino acids. J lost 4 bases, V lost 6 bases, and 11 bases had no gene match. Germline lookup yields CDR1 MNHNY and CDR2 SVGAGI (reference sequence). The CDR3 loop is CASRDYTGGTYEQYF. The CDR3 DNA reads as TGTGCCAGCAGGGACTATACAGGGGGTACTTACGAGCAGTACTTC.